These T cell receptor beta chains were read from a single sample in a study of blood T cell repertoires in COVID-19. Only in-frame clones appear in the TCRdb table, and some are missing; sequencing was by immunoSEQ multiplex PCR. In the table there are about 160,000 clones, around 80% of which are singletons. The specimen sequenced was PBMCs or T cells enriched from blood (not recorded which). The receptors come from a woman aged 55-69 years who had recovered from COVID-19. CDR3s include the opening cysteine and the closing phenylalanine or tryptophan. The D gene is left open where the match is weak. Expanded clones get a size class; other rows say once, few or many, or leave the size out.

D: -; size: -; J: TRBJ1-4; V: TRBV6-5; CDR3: CASRLDSVTNEKLFF; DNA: TGTGCCAGCAGACTTGACAGTGTAACTAATGAAAAACTGTTTTTT
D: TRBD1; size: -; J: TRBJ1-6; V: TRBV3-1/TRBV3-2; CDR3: CASRHGTDGSPLHF; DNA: TGTGCCAGCAGACACGGGACAGATGGGTCACCCCTCCACTTT
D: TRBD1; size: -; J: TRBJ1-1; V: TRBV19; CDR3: CASSTFTGGYENTEAFF; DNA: TGTGCCAGTAGCACCTTTACAGGGGGCTACGAGAACACTGAAGCTTTCTTT
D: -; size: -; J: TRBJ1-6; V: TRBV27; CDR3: CASSPSGLSYNSPLHF; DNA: TGTGCCAGCAGTCCGTCAGGACTCTCCTATAATTCACCCCTCCACTTT
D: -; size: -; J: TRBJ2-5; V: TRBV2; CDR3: CASSGLARETQYF; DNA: TGTGCCAGCAGTGGTCTAGCCCGAGAGACCCAGTACTTC
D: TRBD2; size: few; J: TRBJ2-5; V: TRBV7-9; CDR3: CASSSGLAGAQQTQYF; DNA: TGTGCCAGCAGCTCAGGACTAGCGGGGGCCCAACAGACCCAGTACTTC
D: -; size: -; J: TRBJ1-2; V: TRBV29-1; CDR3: CSFGRPGHYGYTF; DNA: TGCAGCTTTGGTCGTCCAGGGCACTATGGCTACACCTTC
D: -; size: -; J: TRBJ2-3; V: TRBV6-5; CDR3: CASKRTTTDTQYF; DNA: TGTGCCAGCAAAAGGACTACCACAGATACGCAGTATTTT
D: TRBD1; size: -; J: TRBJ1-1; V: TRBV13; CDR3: CASSFRDRSEAFF; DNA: TGTGCCAGCAGCTTCCGGGACAGGTCTGAAGCTTTCTTT
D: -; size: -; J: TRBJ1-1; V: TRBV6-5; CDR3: CASSYPDSTREAFF; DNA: TGTGCCAGCAGTTATCCGGACAGTACCCGTGAAGCTTTCTTT
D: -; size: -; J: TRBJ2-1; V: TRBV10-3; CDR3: CAISGAGQEHEQFF; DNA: TGTGCCATCAGTGGGGCAGGGCAGGAGCATGAGCAGTTCTTC
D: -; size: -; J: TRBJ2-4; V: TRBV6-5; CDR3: CASSPINGKNIQYF; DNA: TGTGCCAGCAGTCCTATAAATGGCAAAAACATTCAGTACTTC
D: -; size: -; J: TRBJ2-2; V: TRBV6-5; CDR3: CASSYSKPQNTGELFF; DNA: TGTGCCAGCAGTTACTCGAAGCCCCAGAACACCGGGGAGCTGTTTTTT
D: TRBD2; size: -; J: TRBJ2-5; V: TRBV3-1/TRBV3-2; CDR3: CASRPASGGAWWYF; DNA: TGTGCCAGCAGACCGGCTAGCGGGGGGGCCTGGTGGTACTTC
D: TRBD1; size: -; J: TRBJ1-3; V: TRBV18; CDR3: CASSPQTGSGNTIYF; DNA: TGTGCCAGCTCACCGCAGACAGGGTCTGGAAACACCATATATTTT
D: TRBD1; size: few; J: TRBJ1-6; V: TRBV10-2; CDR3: CASSGQGRNSPLHF; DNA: TGCGCCAGCAGTGGACAGGGGAGAAATTCACCCCTCCACTTT
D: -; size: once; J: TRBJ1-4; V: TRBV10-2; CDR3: CASTDKGSHEKLFF; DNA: TGCGCCAGCACGGACAAAGGGTCGCATGAAAAACTGTTTTTT
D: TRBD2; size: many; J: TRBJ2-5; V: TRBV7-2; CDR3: CASSRTSGGEETQYF; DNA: TGTGCCAGCAGCCGGACTAGCGGGGGGGAAGAGACCCAGTACTTC
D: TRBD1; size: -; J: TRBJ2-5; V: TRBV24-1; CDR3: CATSDWTGSPETQYF; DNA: TGTGCCACCAGTGATTGGACAGGATCCCCAGAGACCCAGTACTTC
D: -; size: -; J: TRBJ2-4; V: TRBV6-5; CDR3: CASRLGGDKNIQYF; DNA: TGTGCCAGCAGACTGGGAGGTGACAAAAACATTCAGTACTTC
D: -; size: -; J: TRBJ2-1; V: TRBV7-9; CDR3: CASRAGVLSLVEQFF; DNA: TGTGCCAGCAGGGCAGGGGTCCTCTCACTGGTTGAGCAGTTCTTC
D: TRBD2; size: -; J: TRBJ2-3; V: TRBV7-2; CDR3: CASRKRGGLDTQYF; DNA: TGTGCCAGCAGAAAGCGGGGGGGCTTAGATACGCAGTATTTT
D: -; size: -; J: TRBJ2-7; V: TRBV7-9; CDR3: CASSLQGPYEQYF; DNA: TGTGCCAGCAGCTTACAGGGGCCCTACGAGCAGTACTTC
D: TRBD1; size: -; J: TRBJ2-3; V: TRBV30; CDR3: CASYPGTGGPDTQYF; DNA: TGTGCCAGCTACCCCGGGACAGGGGGACCAGATACGCAGTATTTT
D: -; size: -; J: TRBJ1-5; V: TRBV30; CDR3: CAWSVLQPQHF; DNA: TGTGCCTGGAGTGTGTTACAGCCCCAGCATTTT